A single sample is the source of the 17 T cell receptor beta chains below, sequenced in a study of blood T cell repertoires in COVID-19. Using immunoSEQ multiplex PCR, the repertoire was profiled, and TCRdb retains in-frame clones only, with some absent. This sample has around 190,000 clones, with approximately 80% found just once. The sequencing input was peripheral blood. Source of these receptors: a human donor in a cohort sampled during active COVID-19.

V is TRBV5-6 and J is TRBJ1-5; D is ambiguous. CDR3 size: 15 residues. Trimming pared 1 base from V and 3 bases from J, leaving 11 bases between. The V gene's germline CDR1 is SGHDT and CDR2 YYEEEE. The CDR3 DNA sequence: TGTGCCAGCAGCTTGACGAGGTCCCCCAATCAGCCCCAGCATTTT. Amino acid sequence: CASSLTRSPNQPQHF. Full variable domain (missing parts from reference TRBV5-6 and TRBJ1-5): DAGVTQSPTHLIKTRGQQVTLRCSPKSGHDTVSWYQQALGQGPQFIFQYYEEEERQRGNFPDRFSGHQFPNYSSELNVNALLLGDSALYLCASSLTRSPNQPQHFGDGTRLSIL.

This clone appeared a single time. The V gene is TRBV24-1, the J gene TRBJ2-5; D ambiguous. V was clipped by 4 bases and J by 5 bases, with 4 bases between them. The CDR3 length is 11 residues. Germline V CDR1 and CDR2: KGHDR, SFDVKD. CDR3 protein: CATSDEETQYF. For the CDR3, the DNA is TGTGCCACCAGTGACGAGGAGACCCAGTACTTC.

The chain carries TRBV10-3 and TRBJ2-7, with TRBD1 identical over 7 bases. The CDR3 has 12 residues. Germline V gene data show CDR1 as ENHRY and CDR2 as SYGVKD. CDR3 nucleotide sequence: TGTGCTTCCGCCGGGACAGATTACGAGCAGTACTTC. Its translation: CASAGTDYEQYF.

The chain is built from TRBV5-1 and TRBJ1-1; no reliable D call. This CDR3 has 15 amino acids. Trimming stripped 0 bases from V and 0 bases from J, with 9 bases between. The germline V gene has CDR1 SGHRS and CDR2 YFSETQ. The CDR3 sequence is CASSLASGLNTEAFF. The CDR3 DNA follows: TGCGCCAGCAGCTTGGCCTCAGGTTTGAACACTGAAGCTTTCTTT.

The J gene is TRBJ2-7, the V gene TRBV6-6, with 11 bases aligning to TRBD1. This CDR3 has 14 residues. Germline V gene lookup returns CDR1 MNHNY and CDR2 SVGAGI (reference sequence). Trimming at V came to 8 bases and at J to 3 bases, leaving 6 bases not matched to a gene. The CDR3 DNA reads TGTGCCAGCTTCGAGGGGACAGGGGGCTACGAGCAGTACTTC. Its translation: CASFEGTGGYEQYF.

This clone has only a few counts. This chain's CDR3 is CSVSGRGYSGNTIYF. DNA for the CDR3: TGCAGCGTTTCAGGCAGGGGCTACTCTGGAAACACCATATATTTT. J is TRBJ1-3 and V is TRBV29-1; D perhaps matches TRBD1 (6 bases). Germline V lookup: CDR1 SQVTM, CDR2 ANQGSEA. V was clipped by 5 bases and J by 0 bases, with 14 bases between them. The CDR3 length is 15 residues.

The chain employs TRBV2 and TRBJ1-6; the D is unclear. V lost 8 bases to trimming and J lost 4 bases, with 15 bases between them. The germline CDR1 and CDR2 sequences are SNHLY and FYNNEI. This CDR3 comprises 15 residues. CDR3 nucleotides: TGTGCCAGCCGGGAAGAGGGAGGATATAATTCACCCCTCCACTTT. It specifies CASREEGGYNSPLHF.

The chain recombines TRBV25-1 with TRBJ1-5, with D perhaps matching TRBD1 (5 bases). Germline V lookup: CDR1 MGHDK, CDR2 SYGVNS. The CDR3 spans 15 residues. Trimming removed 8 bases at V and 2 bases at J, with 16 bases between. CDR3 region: CASAPSQGGNQPQHF. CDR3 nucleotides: TGTGCCAGCGCCCCTTCCCAGGGTGGCAATCAGCCCCAGCATTTT.

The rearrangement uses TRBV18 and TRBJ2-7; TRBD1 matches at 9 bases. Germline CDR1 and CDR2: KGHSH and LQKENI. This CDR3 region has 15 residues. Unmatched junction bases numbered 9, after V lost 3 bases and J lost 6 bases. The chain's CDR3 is CASSPNRGQSVEQYF. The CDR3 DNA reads TGTGCCAGCTCACCCAACAGGGGGCAATCGGTCGAGCAGTACTTC.

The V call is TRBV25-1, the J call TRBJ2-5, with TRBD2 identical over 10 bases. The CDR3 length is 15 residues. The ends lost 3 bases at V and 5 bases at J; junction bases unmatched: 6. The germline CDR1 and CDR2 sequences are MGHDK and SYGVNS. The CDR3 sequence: CASSEASGGGETQYF. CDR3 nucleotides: TGTGCCAGCAGTGAGGCTAGCGGGGGAGGGGAGACCCAGTACTTC. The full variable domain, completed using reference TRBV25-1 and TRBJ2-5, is EADIYQTPRYLVIGTGKKITLECSQTMGHDKMYWYQQDPGMELHLIHYSYGVNSTEKGDLSSESTVSRIRTEHFPLTLESARPSHTSQYLCASSEASGGGETQYFGPGTRLLVL.

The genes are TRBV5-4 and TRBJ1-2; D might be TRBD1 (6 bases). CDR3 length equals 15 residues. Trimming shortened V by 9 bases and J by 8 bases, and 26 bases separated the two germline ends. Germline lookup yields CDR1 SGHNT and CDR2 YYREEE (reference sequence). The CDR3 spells CATVDGGALLKGYTF. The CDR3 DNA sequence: TGTGCCACGGTGGACGGGGGGGCCCTCCTAAAGGGCTACACCTTC.

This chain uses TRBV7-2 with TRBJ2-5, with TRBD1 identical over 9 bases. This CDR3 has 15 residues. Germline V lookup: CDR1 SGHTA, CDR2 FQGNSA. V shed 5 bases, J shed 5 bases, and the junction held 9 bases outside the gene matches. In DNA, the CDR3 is TGTGCCAGCAGCAAACGGGACAGGGACGGGGAGACCCAGTACTTC. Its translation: CASSKRDRDGETQYF.

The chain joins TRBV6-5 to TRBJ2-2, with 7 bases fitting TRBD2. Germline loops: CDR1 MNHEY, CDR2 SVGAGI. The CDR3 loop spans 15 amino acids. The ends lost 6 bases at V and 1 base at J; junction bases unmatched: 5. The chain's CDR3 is CASRESGENTGELFF. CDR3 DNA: TGTGCCAGCAGGGAGAGCGGGGAGAACACCGGGGAGCTGTTTTTT.

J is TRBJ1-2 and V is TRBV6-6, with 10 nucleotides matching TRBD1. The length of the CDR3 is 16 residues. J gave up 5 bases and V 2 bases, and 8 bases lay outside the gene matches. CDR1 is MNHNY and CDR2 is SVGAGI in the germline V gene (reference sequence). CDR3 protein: CASSYPPTGGIYGYTF. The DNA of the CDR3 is TGTGCCAGCAGTTACCCCCCGACAGGGGGCATATATGGCTACACCTTC.

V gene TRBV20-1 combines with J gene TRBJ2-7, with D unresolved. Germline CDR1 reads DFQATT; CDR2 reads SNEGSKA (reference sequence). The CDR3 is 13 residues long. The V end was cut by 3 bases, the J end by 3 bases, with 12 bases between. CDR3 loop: CSASRSYSYEQYF. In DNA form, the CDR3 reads TGCAGTGCTAGTCGTAGTTATAGCTACGAGCAGTACTTC.

The CDR3 DNA reads TGTGCCAGCAGTTTAGGACAGATTCCCAATGAGCAGTTCTTC. It is translated as CASSLGQIPNEQFF. The V gene is TRBV27, the J gene TRBJ2-1, with a weak D call TRBD1 (6 bases). This CDR3 contains 14 residues. Looked up from germline, CDR1 is MNHEY and CDR2 is SMNVEV (reference sequence). Trimming pared 2 bases from V and 6 bases from J, leaving 11 bases between.

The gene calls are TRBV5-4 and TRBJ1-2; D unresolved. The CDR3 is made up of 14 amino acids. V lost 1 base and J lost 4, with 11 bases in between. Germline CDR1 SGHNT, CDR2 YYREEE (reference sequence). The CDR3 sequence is CASSLIRGGYGYTF. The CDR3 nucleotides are TGTGCCAGCAGCTTGATTCGGGGTGGCTATGGCTACACCTTC.